The source of this T cell receptor (beta chain) is a study of T cell changes during pregnancy in multiple sclerosis. Sequencing was performed with immunoSEQ multiplex PCR; in TCRdb, only in-frame clones are kept and a portion is missing. The sample carries some 67,000 clones, about nine tenths recorded once. J gave up 7 bases and V 4 bases, and 8 bases lay outside the gene matches. The CDR3 totals 15 residues. The germline V gene encodes CDR1 SGHDT and CDR2 YYEEEE. The sequencing here drew on peripheral blood, taken in the first trimester of pregnancy. The chain links TRBV5-6 to TRBJ2-2; 9 bases map to TRBD2. The receptor's source is a female donor with multiple sclerosis, enrolled in a pregnancy study. In DNA, the CDR3 is TGTGCCAGCAGCCCTGCGGGGGGGGGCTTCGGGGAGCTGTTTTTT. Translating it yields CASSPAGGGFGELFF.